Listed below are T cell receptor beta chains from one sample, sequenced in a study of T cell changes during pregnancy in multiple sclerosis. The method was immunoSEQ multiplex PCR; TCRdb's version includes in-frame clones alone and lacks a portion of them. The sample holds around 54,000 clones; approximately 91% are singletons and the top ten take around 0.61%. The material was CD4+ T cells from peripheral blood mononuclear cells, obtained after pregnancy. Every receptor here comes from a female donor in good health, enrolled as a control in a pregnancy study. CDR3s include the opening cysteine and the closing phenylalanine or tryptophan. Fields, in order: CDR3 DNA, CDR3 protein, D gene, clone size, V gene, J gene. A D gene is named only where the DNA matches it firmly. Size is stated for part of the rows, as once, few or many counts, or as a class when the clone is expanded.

cdr3_nt: TGCGCCAGCAGCTCGCTTGGCCCCCTTAGCGGGGGGGGAGGAGATACGCAGTATTTT; cdr3_aa: CASSSLGPLSGGGGDTQYF; d_call: TRBD2; clone_size: NA; v_call: TRBV5-1; j_call: TRBJ2-3
cdr3_nt: TGTGCCAGCAGTTTCTCGGCAACTAATGAAAAACTGTTTTTT; cdr3_aa: CASSFSATNEKLFF; d_call: NA; clone_size: NA; v_call: TRBV28; j_call: TRBJ1-4
cdr3_nt: TGTGCCAGCAGCCGAGACCCAGGGGACGGTAACCATGAGCAGTTCTTC; cdr3_aa: CASSRDPGDGNHEQFF; d_call: NA; clone_size: NA; v_call: TRBV7-2; j_call: TRBJ2-1
cdr3_nt: TGTGCCAGCAGTCAGACAAATATGTTCTTC; cdr3_aa: CASSQTNMFF; d_call: NA; clone_size: once; v_call: TRBV2; j_call: TRBJ2-1
cdr3_nt: TGTGCCAGCAGTTCCTGGACAGGGGGGTCCTCCGAGCAGTACTTC; cdr3_aa: CASSSWTGGSSEQYF; d_call: TRBD1; clone_size: once; v_call: TRBV28; j_call: TRBJ2-7
cdr3_nt: TGTGCCTGGAGGGGTTTACTAAGGACAGGGACTGAAAAACTGTTTTTT; cdr3_aa: CAWRGLLRTGTEKLFF; d_call: TRBD1; clone_size: NA; v_call: TRBV30; j_call: TRBJ1-4
cdr3_nt: TGTGCCAGCAGCTGGTACGTCGGGGAGCACAATGAGCAGTTCTTC; cdr3_aa: CASSWYVGEHNEQFF; d_call: NA; clone_size: NA; v_call: TRBV7-8; j_call: TRBJ2-1
cdr3_nt: TGCAGCGTTGAAGCCGGACTCACCGGGGAGCTGTTTTTT; cdr3_aa: CSVEAGLTGELFF; d_call: NA; clone_size: once; v_call: TRBV29-1; j_call: TRBJ2-2
cdr3_nt: TGTGCCAGCAGCCCGCATAGCGTAAGCTCCTACGAGCAGTACTTC; cdr3_aa: CASSPHSVSSYEQYF; d_call: NA; clone_size: NA; v_call: TRBV6-5; j_call: TRBJ2-7
cdr3_nt: TGTGCCAGCAGCCAAGGATCGGGGAATCAGCCCCAGCATTTT; cdr3_aa: CASSQGSGNQPQHF; d_call: NA; clone_size: NA; v_call: TRBV4-2; j_call: TRBJ1-5
cdr3_nt: TGTGCCAGCAGCTCGACAGGGCCTGGAAACACCATATATTTT; cdr3_aa: CASSSTGPGNTIYF; d_call: TRBD1; clone_size: once; v_call: TRBV7-8; j_call: TRBJ1-3
cdr3_nt: TGCGCCAGCAGCCACGGGACAGGGTTGTATTTT; cdr3_aa: CASSHGTGLYF; d_call: TRBD1; clone_size: NA; v_call: TRBV4-1; j_call: TRBJ2-3
cdr3_nt: TGTGCCAGCAGCCTAGGACAGGTAGGGAACACTGAAGCTTTCTTT; cdr3_aa: CASSLGQVGNTEAFF; d_call: TRBD1; clone_size: NA; v_call: TRBV6-6; j_call: TRBJ1-1
cdr3_nt: TGTGCCAGCAGTTTAGGGACTAGCGGGAGACACGAGCAGTACTTC; cdr3_aa: CASSLGTSGRHEQYF; d_call: TRBD2; clone_size: NA; v_call: TRBV28; j_call: TRBJ2-7
cdr3_nt: TGCGCCAGCAGTCCTCTGACAGGCGGAATGAAAAAACTGTTTTTT; cdr3_aa: CASSPLTGGMKKLFF; d_call: NA; clone_size: NA; v_call: TRBV5-1; j_call: TRBJ1-4
cdr3_nt: TGTGCCAGCAGCTGGGGAACTAGCGGGAGGGCCAATGAGCAGTTCTTC; cdr3_aa: CASSWGTSGRANEQFF; d_call: TRBD2; clone_size: NA; v_call: TRBV5-4; j_call: TRBJ2-1
cdr3_nt: TGCGCCAGCAGCTTGGGAGCGTCCTCTGGAAACACCATATATTTT; cdr3_aa: CASSLGASSGNTIYF; d_call: NA; clone_size: NA; v_call: TRBV5-1; j_call: TRBJ1-3
cdr3_nt: TGTGCCAGCAGCTTGACTAGCGGGAGGGCCTTGGTTGACAATGAGCAGTTCTTC; cdr3_aa: CASSLTSGRALVDNEQFF; d_call: TRBD2; clone_size: NA; v_call: TRBV11-2; j_call: TRBJ2-1
cdr3_nt: TGTGCCAGCAGCTATCAAGAGACCCAGTACTTC; cdr3_aa: CASSYQETQYF; d_call: NA; clone_size: NA; v_call: TRBV2; j_call: TRBJ2-5
cdr3_nt: TGTGCCAGCAAGGGACAGGGGTTTGATAATTCACCCCTCCACTTT; cdr3_aa: CASKGQGFDNSPLHF; d_call: TRBD1; clone_size: NA; v_call: TRBV6-1; j_call: TRBJ1-6
cdr3_nt: TGTGCCAGCAAATCGGGACTCAATCAGCCCCAGCATTTT; cdr3_aa: CASKSGLNQPQHF; d_call: NA; clone_size: NA; v_call: TRBV28; j_call: TRBJ1-5
cdr3_nt: TGCGCCAGCAGCGGACGGACAGGATCGAACACTGAAGCTTTCTTT; cdr3_aa: CASSGRTGSNTEAFF; d_call: TRBD1; clone_size: NA; v_call: TRBV5-1; j_call: TRBJ1-1
cdr3_nt: TGCAGCGTTGTTCCGCGCCTAGGATGGCCCCAGCATTTT; cdr3_aa: CSVVPRLGWPQHF; d_call: NA; clone_size: NA; v_call: TRBV29-1; j_call: TRBJ1-5
cdr3_nt: TGTGCCACCAGCAGACCCGACAGGGCAATCTATGAAAAACTGTTTTTT; cdr3_aa: CATSRPDRAIYEKLFF; d_call: TRBD1; clone_size: NA; v_call: TRBV15; j_call: TRBJ1-4
cdr3_nt: TGTGCCACCCGGCTAGCGGGAACCAATGAGCAGTTCTTC; cdr3_aa: CATRLAGTNEQFF; d_call: TRBD2; clone_size: NA; v_call: TRBV25-1; j_call: TRBJ2-1
cdr3_nt: TGTGCCAGCAGGCGGAACAATGAGCAGTTCTTC; cdr3_aa: CASRRNNEQFF; d_call: NA; clone_size: NA; v_call: TRBV9; j_call: TRBJ2-1
cdr3_nt: TGTGCCAGCAGCCCGAGCCGGGTTAGCTACGAGCAGTACTTC; cdr3_aa: CASSPSRVSYEQYF; d_call: NA; clone_size: NA; v_call: TRBV7-2; j_call: TRBJ2-7
cdr3_nt: TGTGCCAGCAGTTACGCAGGGATCTATAGCGGGCAGCCCCAGCATTTT; cdr3_aa: CASSYAGIYSGQPQHF; d_call: NA; clone_size: NA; v_call: TRBV6-5; j_call: TRBJ1-5
cdr3_nt: TGTGCCAGCAGCAAAGCACCTAATAGCGGGAGCGGCTCCTACGAGCAGTACTTC; cdr3_aa: CASSKAPNSGSGSYEQYF; d_call: NA; clone_size: NA; v_call: TRBV21-1; j_call: TRBJ2-7